The T cell receptor beta chain under discussion was sequenced for a study of CD8 T cells in ankylosing spondylitis. Overall study results and limits: In reactive arthritis synovial fluid and blood, some motif variants had been reported before. Disease-linked clones reportedly showed significant enrichment in matched ankylosing spondylitis synovial fluid.

One entry per CDR3 protein results from TCRdb running MiXCR on the 5' RACE reads. The table lists tens of thousands of distinct CDR3 sequences, roughly 30% of them singletons. As concerns this clonotype: Antigen: not known.

CDR1 and CDR2 (germline): LNHDA, SQIVND (reference sequence). This CDR3 is 13 amino acids long. Trimming removed 6 bases from V and 3 bases from J, with 10 bases in between. The chain carries TRBV19 and TRBJ2-3; D is undetermined. Sequencing was carried out using blood, either unsorted or a sorted T cell fraction (not recorded which). The origin of this receptor is a male donor with ankylosing spondylitis or in good health (not recorded which). CDR3 amino acids: CASRMEGTDTQYF. CDR3 bases: TGTGCCAGTAGGATGGAAGGGACAGATACGCAGTATTTT.